This T cell receptor (beta chain) was observed in a study of cytotoxic CD8 clonotypes in ibrutinib-treated CLL. Background on the study: Patient counts were roughly 10 relapsed/refractory, about 15 treatment-naive and under 18 IGHV unmutated. The average sample held about 260,000 productive templates and 96,000 or so productive rearrangements. A median roughly twelve months of treatment, range 6 to 36, preceded the collection of response samples.

The CDR3 is 15 amino acids. J lost 6 bases, V lost 1 base, and 7 bases had no gene match. Germline V gene sequence: CDR1 MNHEY, CDR2 SVGAGI. Target depth was 1 in 200,000 to 1 in 1 million T cells, about 10x per clonotype. Assay used: immunoSEQ multiplex PCR; TCRdb lists only in-frame clones, some missing. The table shows about 20,000 clones, with under 80% occurring only once. This specimen was PBMCs, taken before ibrutinib treatment. This clonotype was obtained from a human donor with chronic lymphocytic leukemia. The chain couples TRBV6-5 to TRBJ2-7, with 9 bases that match TRBD2. The CDR3 DNA reads as TGTGCCAGCAGTTACTTGGGACTAGCAGGAGTCGAGCAGTACTTC. Amino acids: CASSYLGLAGVEQYF.